One and the same sample provided the 26 T cell receptor beta chains below, sequenced in a study of cytomegalovirus exposure and HLA in healthy donors. This table comes from immunoSEQ multiplex PCR, and its TCRdb copy is limited to in-frame clones, with some not included. This sample has around 300,000 clones; roughly 85% occur once, and the top ten carry 1%. Sequences were obtained from PBMCs. The source is a woman aged 18-29 years in good health and CMV-seronegative.

This chain joins TRBV29-1 and TRBJ2-3; TRBD2 matches at 8 bases. This CDR3 spans 16 amino acids. Germline V gene lookup returns CDR1 SQVTM and CDR2 ANQGSEA. V shed 7 bases and J 0 bases; nucleotides not matched to a gene: 12. The CDR3 DNA follows: TGCAGCGCCCCCCGTCGCGCTAGCGGGAGCACAGATACGCAGTATTTT. Translation gives CSAPRRASGSTDTQYF.

The chain is built from TRBV4-3 and TRBJ1-6, with a weak D call TRBD1 (6 bases). Germline V gene data show CDR1 as LGHNA and CDR2 as YSLEER. The CDR3 consists of 15 residues. With 5 bases removed from V and 7 bases from J, the gap between germline ends came to 15 bases. CDR3: CASSVRQELNSPLHF. The CDR3 coding sequence is TGCGCCAGCAGCGTCCGACAGGAGTTAAATTCACCCCTCCACTTT.

The chain uses TRBV29-1 and TRBJ2-1; 7 bases are a match to TRBD1. The trim removed 7 bases at V and 7 bases at J, leaving 4 bases unmatched. This CDR3 comprises 11 residues. Germline lookup yields CDR1 SQVTM and CDR2 ANQGSEA. The CDR3 sequence is CSGTQGNEQFF. CDR3 coding DNA: TGCAGCGGAACACAGGGGAATGAGCAGTTCTTC.

This clone was recorded only once. The V and J genes are TRBV6-6 and TRBJ1-1, with 11 nucleotides matching TRBD1. The trim removed 4 bases at V and 8 bases at J, leaving 9 bases unmatched. Germline CDR1 reads MNHNY; CDR2 reads SVGAGI (reference sequence). The CDR3 runs 15 residues. The CDR3 nucleotides read TGTGCCAGCAGTTTAACTCCGGGACAGGGGGTGGAAGCTTTCTTT. It yields the protein CASSLTPGQGVEAFF.

This chain connects TRBV30 to TRBJ1-2; TRBD1 matches 8 bases. The ends lost 1 base at V and 7 bases at J; junction bases unmatched: 2. This CDR3 region has 12 residues. Per germline, CDR1 GTSNPN and CDR2 SVGIG (reference sequence). This CDR3 is CAWSGTGSGYTF. The DNA of the CDR3 is TGTGCCTGGAGTGGGACAGGGAGTGGCTACACCTTC.

The rearrangement joins TRBV6-5 to TRBJ2-5; 8 bases agree with TRBD2. Per the germline V gene, CDR1 is MNHEY and CDR2 is SVGAGI. After removal of 0 bases from V and 2 bases from J, the junction contained 2 bases not matched to a gene. The CDR3 runs 15 residues. CDR3 in amino acids: CASSYSLAGQETQYF. The CDR3 nucleotides read TGTGCCAGCAGTTACTCATTAGCGGGACAAGAGACCCAGTACTTC.

V and J are TRBV28 and TRBJ1-3; D gene unclear. Germline CDR1 and CDR2: MDHEN and SYDVKM. The CDR3 contains 16 residues. Between the trimmed V and J ends, which lost 3 bases and 4 bases, there was a span of 16 bases. The CDR3 DNA follows: TGTGCCAGCAGTTTCTCCCATTGGGCTTCCGGAAACACCATATATTTT. Its protein product is CASSFSHWASGNTIYF.

The J gene is TRBJ1-6, the V gene TRBV2; the match to TRBD1 covers 10 bases. Germline-derived CDR1 and CDR2 are SNHLY and FYNNEI. The CDR3 is made up of 17 amino acids. V gave up 6 bases and J gave up 8 bases; unmatched junction bases: 13. As DNA, the CDR3 is TGTGCCAGCAGCTGGGGCCGGTCCGGGACAGGGGATTCACCCCTCCACTTT. Translating gives CASSWGRSGTGDSPLHF.

The chain carries TRBV19 and TRBJ2-1; the match to TRBD2 covers 9 bases. Trimming at V came to 3 bases and at J to 5 bases, leaving 8 bases not matched to a gene. In germline, CDR1 is LNHDA, CDR2 SQIVND (reference sequence). The length of the CDR3 is 16 residues. CDR3: CASSIPWREGHNEQFF. CDR3 coding DNA: TGTGCCAGTAGTATCCCATGGCGGGAGGGCCACAATGAGCAGTTCTTC.

This rearrangement joins TRBV18 to TRBJ2-5, with a weak D call TRBD1 (6 bases). From germline, CDR1 is KGHSH and CDR2 LQKENI. The CDR3 covers 19 residues. Deletions cut 6 bases from V and 4 bases from J, with 30 bases between. The CDR3 DNA is TGTGCCAGCTCGCCCACCCCAAGTGCAGCGACAGGTACCCGAGAGACCCAGTACTTC. Amino acid sequence: CASSPTPSAATGTRETQYF.

The chain has TRBV5-1 and TRBJ2-2; TRBD2 aligns across 8 bases. The CDR3 totals 17 residues. V shed 4 bases and J 6 bases; nucleotides not matched to a gene: 14. From germline, CDR1 is SGHRS and CDR2 YFSETQ. Here the CDR3 DNA reads TGCGCCAGCAGCCCGGAACCCGGGAGGGCCGAGGCCGGGGAGCTGTTTTTT. Its translation: CASSPEPGRAEAGELFF.

The V gene is TRBV29-1, the J gene TRBJ2-7, with a possible D match to TRBD1 (5 bases). V was pared by 3 bases and J by 7 bases, with 13 bases between. This CDR3 is built from 12 residues. CDR1 is SQVTM, CDR2 ANQGSEA, per germline. The CDR3 protein is CSVEGRQGEQYF. The CDR3 DNA is TGCAGCGTTGAGGGCAGGCAGGGAGAGCAGTACTTC.

V is TRBV4-1 and J is TRBJ1-2; 9 nucleotides agree with TRBD1. V gave up 5 bases and J gave up 4 bases; unmatched junction bases: 11. Germline CDR1 MGHRA, CDR2 YSYEKL. The CDR3 has 16 residues. CDR3 protein: CASSVPGQGQIYGYTF. CDR3 nucleotides: TGCGCCAGCAGCGTACCGGGACAGGGCCAAATCTATGGCTACACCTTC.

The CDR3 is CASSFSAPRYEQYF. As DNA, the CDR3 is TGCGCCAGCAGCTTTTCAGCGCCCCGCTACGAGCAGTACTTC. The chain combines TRBV5-1 with TRBJ2-7, with no clear D. The CDR3 loop spans 14 amino acids. The V end lost 2 bases, the J end lost 3 bases, and 12 bases lay between the germline ends. Germline CDR1 is SGHRS and CDR2 is YFSETQ.

The chain is built from TRBV2 and TRBJ2-2; no firm D call. The CDR3 contains 14 residues. Between the trimmed V and J ends, which lost 3 bases and 1 base, there was a span of 6 bases. CDR1 is SNHLY and CDR2 is FYNNEI in the germline V gene. The CDR3: CASSERVNTGELFF. DNA for the CDR3: TGTGCCAGCAGTGAGAGAGTGAACACCGGGGAGCTGTTTTTT.

The gene calls are TRBV6-5 and TRBJ2-7, with TRBD2 matching over 8 bases. J lost 0 bases, V lost 2 bases, and 3 bases had no gene match. The CDR3 loop spans 15 amino acids. Germline V gives CDR1 MNHEY, CDR2 SVGAGI. In DNA, the CDR3 is TGTGCCAGCAGTTACAGGGCGGGGGGCTCCTACGAGCAGTACTTC. Its translation is CASSYRAGGSYEQYF.

This CDR3 reads CASSQQPRLTGNIQYF. The CDR3 DNA reads TGCGCCAGCAGCCAACAACCCAGACTTACGGGGAACATTCAGTACTTC. V is TRBV4-3 and J is TRBJ2-4, with D possibly TRBD2 on 5 matching bases. The V end lost 2 bases, the J end lost 7 bases, and 18 bases lay between the germline ends. There are 16 residues in the CDR3. Germline V CDR1 and CDR2: LGHNA, YSLEER.

The chain combines TRBV11-3 with TRBJ1-1; D perhaps matches TRBD1 (5 bases). The ends were cut back, 0 bases at V and 9 bases at J, with 14 bases in the middle. The CDR3 runs 14 residues. From germline, CDR1 is SGHNT and CDR2 YENEEA. The CDR3 sequence: CASSLDSALGQAFF. The CDR3 bases are TGTGCCAGCAGCTTAGATTCGGCCTTGGGGCAAGCTTTCTTT.

The V gene is TRBV27, the J gene TRBJ2-1; D might be TRBD1 (7 bases). CDR1 and CDR2 from the germline V gene are MNHEY and SMNVEV (reference sequence). The V gene lost 2 bases and the J gene lost 0 bases, with 11 bases spanning the gap. The length of the CDR3 is 16 residues. The CDR3: CASSLQGGSSYNEQFF. Here the CDR3 DNA reads TGTGCCAGCAGTTTACAGGGGGGAAGCTCCTACAATGAGCAGTTCTTC.

The J gene is TRBJ2-7, the V gene TRBV25-1, with TRBD1 matching over 9 bases. Trimming took 8 bases from V and 3 from J; bases not matched to a gene: 8. CDR1 MGHDK and CDR2 SYGVNS come from the germline V gene. The CDR3 spans 14 residues. The CDR3 protein is CASLQGTGNYEQYF. The CDR3 nucleotides are TGTGCCAGCCTACAGGGGACAGGGAACTACGAGCAGTACTTC.

The chain is built from TRBV27 and TRBJ1-1, with D uncertain. In germline, CDR1 is MNHEY, CDR2 SMNVEV (reference sequence). The CDR3 has 14 residues. V was shortened by 6 bases and J by 4 bases, with 15 bases between the two germline ends. CDR3 in amino acids: CASSPQVLGTEAFF. Here the CDR3 DNA reads TGTGCCAGCAGCCCCCAGGTATTGGGCACTGAAGCTTTCTTT.

Only one count was recorded for this clone. This chain connects TRBV30 to TRBJ2-2; TRBD1 might be the D (5 bases). With 3 bases removed from V and 0 bases from J, the gap between germline ends came to 14 bases. The CDR3 extends over 16 amino acids. In germline, CDR1 is GTSNPN, CDR2 SVGIG (reference sequence). The CDR3 DNA reads as TGTGCCTGGAGCTTAGGGGCAATTTCGAACACCGGGGAGCTGTTTTTT. Its protein product is CAWSLGAISNTGELFF.

The genes are TRBV19 and TRBJ2-7; the match to TRBD1 covers 9 bases. The CDR3 sequence is 17 residues long. The J segment lost 6 bases and the V segment lost 4 bases, leaving 16 bases of the junction unmatched. Germline CDR1 LNHDA, CDR2 SQIVND (reference sequence). The CDR3 loop reads CASSSPRGTGTMREQYF. CDR3 nucleotides: TGTGCCAGTAGTAGCCCAAGGGGGACAGGGACGATGCGCGAGCAGTACTTC.

This chain uses TRBV9 with TRBJ2-7, with 15 bases matching TRBD2. V was pared by 3 bases and J by 7 bases, with 5 bases of the junction left unmatched. This CDR3 is 15 amino acids long. Germline CDR1 and CDR2: SGDLS and YYNGEE. CDR3 amino acids: CASSAGTSGGNEQYF. Here the CDR3 DNA reads TGTGCCAGCAGCGCTGGGACTAGCGGGGGGAATGAGCAGTACTTC.

The chain employs TRBV28 and TRBJ2-7; 9 bases fit TRBD1. This CDR3 spans 15 amino acids. Germline trimming cut 4 bases from V and 1 base from J; bases unmatched to any gene: 5. CDR1 MDHEN and CDR2 SYDVKM come from the germline V gene. In DNA, the CDR3 is TGTGCCAGCAGTTCGGGACAGGGAGGATCCTACGAGCAGTACTTC. Amino acids: CASSSGQGGSYEQYF.

V and J are TRBV25-1 and TRBJ1-1; perhaps TRBD1 as D (5 bases). The ends were cut back, 1 base at V and 4 bases at J, with 13 bases in the middle. The V gene's germline CDR1 is MGHDK and CDR2 SYGVNS. The CDR3 has 15 amino acids. CDR3 protein: CASSESETDFTEAFF. CDR3 bases: TGTGCCAGCAGTGAATCCGAGACAGATTTCACTGAAGCTTTCTTT.